The source of this T cell receptor beta chain is a study of shared clonotypes between healthy human individuals. Trimming left V 2 bases short and J 2 bases short, with 13 bases between. This CDR3 comprises 16 residues. In germline, CDR1 is SGHTA, CDR2 FQGNSA. Method: immunoSEQ multiplex PCR; TCRdb's copy keeps in-frame clones and lacks some. The table lists about 330,000 clones, roughly 70% of them singletons. This clonotype originated in a man aged 25-40 years in good health. This chain connects TRBV7-2 to TRBJ1-5; D is unresolved. Sequenced sample: memory CD4+ T cells sorted from blood. Specified subset: CD45RA-negative fraction. The CDR3 DNA follows: TGTGCCAGCAGCTTAAAGGATAGGGCGGGCAATCAGCCCCAGCATTTT. Protein: CASSLKDRAGNQPQHF.